Below, 6 T cell receptor beta chains from the same sample are listed, as sequenced in a study of blood T cell repertoires in COVID-19. Using immunoSEQ multiplex PCR, the repertoire was profiled, and TCRdb retains in-frame clones only, with some absent. The table records some 170,000 clones, 87% of them present only once. Material: peripheral blood. The receptors originated from a woman aged 60-75 years who had recovered from COVID-19.

V and J are TRBV18 and TRBJ1-4; D not resolved. V was trimmed by 2 bases and J by 6 bases, leaving 16 bases between them. The V gene's germline CDR1 is KGHSH and CDR2 LQKENI. This CDR3 is 16 amino acids long. The CDR3 DNA follows: TGTGCCAGCTCACCAGGCGGATCTTTCGGGGATGAAAAACTGTTTTTT. Residues: CASSPGGSFGDEKLFF. Together with reference TRBV18 and TRBJ1-4, the CDR3 gives the full variable domain: NAGVMQNPRHLVRRRGQEARLRCSPMKGHSHVYWYRQLPEEGLKFMVYLQKENIIDESGMPKERFSAEFPKEGPSILRIQQVVRGDSAAYFCASSPGGSFGDEKLFFGSGTQLSVL.

The J gene is TRBJ2-3, the V gene TRBV5-1, with 9 bases lining up with TRBD1. Trimming at V came to 3 bases and at J to 5 bases, leaving 7 bases not matched to a gene. Germline V gene data show CDR1 as SGHRS and CDR2 as YFSETQ. The CDR3 is 15 residues long. The CDR3 here is CASSWGQGLEDTQYF. The CDR3 DNA sequence: TGCGCCAGCAGCTGGGGACAGGGATTAGAAGATACGCAGTATTTT.

The V and J genes are TRBV2 and TRBJ2-4; TRBD2 matches 8 bases. Germline CDR1 is SNHLY and CDR2 is FYNNEI. The CDR3 covers 14 residues. Trimming at V came to 2 bases and at J to 5 bases, leaving 2 bases not matched to a gene. The CDR3 DNA sequence: TGTGCCAGCAGTGAAACGGGAGGGGAAAACATTCAGTACTTC. It encodes CASSETGGENIQYF.

The V call is TRBV7-8, the J call TRBJ1-5, with 10 bases aligning to TRBD1. V dropped 4 bases and J dropped 6; count of bases not matched to a gene: 6. The CDR3 runs to 15 residues. The germline V gene encodes CDR1 SGHVS and CDR2 FQNEAQ. CDR3 coding DNA: TGTGCCAGCAGCTCGCAAGGGACAGGGGCTCAGCCCCAGCATTTT. Its translation: CASSSQGTGAQPQHF.

V usage is TRBV3-1 (or the pseudogene TRBV3-2) and J usage is TRBJ2-1, with TRBD2 matching 10 bases. CDR3 size: 19 residues. V shed 0 bases, J shed 4 bases, and the junction held 12 bases outside the gene matches. CDR1 is LGHDT and CDR2 is YNNKEL in the germline V gene (reference sequence). CDR3 bases: TGTGCCAGCAGCCAAGATAATTGGGGCACTAGCGGGGCATACAATGAGCAGTTCTTC. This codes for CASSQDNWGTSGAYNEQFF.

V is TRBV4-3 and J is TRBJ1-2, with TRBD1 matching 10 bases. This CDR3 comprises 18 residues. V shed 0 bases, J shed 3 bases, and the junction held 10 bases outside the gene matches. Germline CDR1 and CDR2: LGHNA and YSLEER. The CDR3 nucleotides are TGCGCCAGCAGCCAAGACCGTGGTGGGACAGGGGAATACTATGGCTACACCTTC. Encoded protein: CASSQDRGGTGEYYGYTF.